These T cell receptor beta chains were read from a single sample in a study of T-cell memory formation after mild COVID-19. TCRdb redid the calling of the 5' RACE reads with MiXCR, one entry per CDR3 protein. This table has 400,000 to 500,000 distinct CDR3 sequences, approximately 20% appearing once. The sequenced sample consisted of PBMCs or a T cell subset sorted from them (not recorded which). These receptors originate from an adult woman who had mild COVID-19 (a few samples of this study predate the infection). Cell type and time point are not known. Each CDR3 is given with its conserved first and last residue. A D gene is named only where the DNA matches it firmly. Size is stated for part of the rows, as once, few or many counts, or as a class when the clone is expanded.

clone size	D gene	J gene	V gene	CDR3 DNA	CDR3 protein
few	NA	TRBJ1-4	TRBV7-9	TGTGCCAGCAGTTCCGAGAGGCAGGGGCATGAAAAACTGTTTTTT	CASSSERQGHEKLFF
NA	TRBD1	TRBJ2-3	TRBV18	TGTGCCAGCTCTACGCGAGGACAGGGAACAGATACGCAGTATTTT	CASSTRGQGTDTQYF
NA	TRBD2	TRBJ2-1	TRBV7-6	TGTGCCAGCAGCTTATCCACGCCGGGACTAGCGGGAGTAAGAAATGAGCAGTTCTTC	CASSLSTPGLAGVRNEQFF
NA	NA	TRBJ2-4	TRBV27	TGTGCCAGCAGTTTGGGGAGGCTAGCCAAAAACATTCAGTACTTC	CASSLGRLAKNIQYF
few	NA	TRBJ1-1	TRBV7-9	TGTGCCAGCAGCCGAGCGGGAATTGAAGCTTTCTTT	CASSRAGIEAFF
few	NA	TRBJ2-5	TRBV6-2/TRBV6-3	TGTGCCAGCGGGGGCGGCCTACGGACCCAGTACTTC	CASGGGLRTQYF
NA	NA	TRBJ1-1	TRBV6-5	TGTGCCAGCAGCATCTACCGGGCTACGAGGACTGAAGCTTTCTTT	CASSIYRATRTEAFF
many	NA	TRBJ2-5	TRBV2	TGTGCCAGCAGTGGGGACTGGGAAGAGACCCAGTACTTC	CASSGDWEETQYF
few	NA	TRBJ1-2	TRBV5-1	TGCGCCAGCAGCTTGGACGGGGGCTACACCTTC	CASSLDGGYTF
NA	NA	TRBJ2-7	TRBV18	TGTGCCAGCTCCGGGCCGACCTACGAGCAGTACTTC	CASSGPTYEQYF
few	NA	TRBJ1-4	TRBV7-2	TGTGCCAGCAGCTCGAGCCGGGCGACTAATGAAAAACTGTTTTTT	CASSSSRATNEKLFF
NA	TRBD2	TRBJ2-1	TRBV10-3	TGTGCCATCAGTGAGTCGATCCGGCTAGCGGTTTCCTACAATGAGCAGTTCTTC	CAISESIRLAVSYNEQFF
NA	TRBD2	TRBJ2-1	TRBV12-5	TGTGCTAGTGGACTAGCGGGAGGGCATGAGCAGTTCTTC	CASGLAGGHEQFF
few	TRBD1	TRBJ2-3	TRBV11-2	TGTGCCAGCAGTCCGACAGGGGAGTGGAATACGCAGTATTTT	CASSPTGEWNTQYF
NA	NA	TRBJ2-1	TRBV7-6	TGTGCCAGCAGCTTTTGGCGCCGTAGCTCCTACAATGAGCAGTTCTTC	CASSFWRRSSYNEQFF
NA	TRBD2	TRBJ2-7	TRBV7-9	TGTGCCAGCAGCTCTACTAGCGGGGCGTACTACGAGCAGTACTTC	CASSSTSGAYYEQYF
NA	NA	TRBJ1-5	TRBV19	TGTGCCAGTAGTATGTGGGCTGACCCAGATCCAAATCAGCCCCAGCATTTT	CASSMWADPDPNQPQHF
NA	TRBD1	TRBJ1-2	TRBV12-3/TRBV12-4	TGTGCCAGCAGTCCGGGACAGGGATTGAACTATGGCTACACCTTC	CASSPGQGLNYGYTF
few	TRBD2	TRBJ2-7	TRBV7-9	TGTGCCAGCAGCTTCGGGACTAGCGTTTCCGACGAGCAGTACTTC	CASSFGTSVSDEQYF
NA	NA	TRBJ2-1	TRBV7-9	TGTGCCAGCAGCTACGACCGTCACGGGAATGAGCAGTTCTTC	CASSYDRHGNEQFF
few	TRBD1	TRBJ2-7	TRBV13	TGTGCCAGCAGCTTAGTATTGGGACAGGGGGCACTCGAGCAGTACTTC	CASSLVLGQGALEQYF
NA	TRBD2	TRBJ2-2	TRBV29-1	TGCAGCGTTTCCGGACTAGCGGGAGGAGCGGGGAACACCGGGGAGCTGTTTTTT	CSVSGLAGGAGNTGELFF
NA	TRBD2	TRBJ2-5	TRBV9	TGTGCCAGCAGCGTAGCGGCGGGGGGTCGCGAGACCCAGTACTTC	CASSVAAGGRETQYF
few	NA	TRBJ2-2	TRBV29-1	TGCAGCGCCCTGACTAGTAACCCCGGGGAGCTGTTTTTT	CSALTSNPGELFF
NA	NA	TRBJ1-1	TRBV20-1	TGCAGTGCTAGTGATCAGGGCTCGTATGGAGCTTTCTTT	CSASDQGSYGAFF
many	NA	TRBJ1-1	TRBV5-1	TGCGCCAGCAGCTTAATCGTCAACACTGAAGCTTTCTTT	CASSLIVNTEAFF
few	TRBD1	TRBJ1-1	TRBV12-3/TRBV12-4	TGTGCCAGCAGAAAAGGGACAGGCTCCATGAACACTGAAGCTTTCTTT	CASRKGTGSMNTEAFF
NA	NA	TRBJ2-1	TRBV4-3	TGCGCCAGCAGCCAAGATGCGATAGCAAGTGAGCAGTTCTTC	CASSQDAIASEQFF
NA	NA	TRBJ2-1	TRBV6-2/TRBV6-3	TGTGCCAGCAGTACCGTAGCCGAGTGGGACAATGAGCAGTTCTTC	CASSTVAEWDNEQFF
NA	TRBD2	TRBJ2-5	TRBV7-9	TGTGCCAGCAGCGTGGGAGGGAATGTGGCCCAAGAGACCCAGTACTTC	CASSVGGNVAQETQYF
NA	NA	TRBJ2-7	TRBV6-2/TRBV6-3	TGTGCCAGCAGTCAGGACCTAGCACTTTCGTCCTACGAGCAGTACTTC	CASSQDLALSSYEQYF
NA	TRBD1	TRBJ1-1	TRBV5-1	TGCGCCAGCAGCTTTACAGGGGCCACTGAAGCTTTCTTT	CASSFTGATEAFF
NA	TRBD1	TRBJ1-1	TRBV6-5	TGTGCCAGCAGTTACCCGGGGACAGTTGAAGCTTTCTTT	CASSYPGTVEAFF
few	TRBD2	TRBJ2-1	TRBV10-3	TGTGCCATCAGTGAGTCGACTAGCGGGAGTCCCGGGGAGCAGTTCTTC	CAISESTSGSPGEQFF
few	TRBD1	TRBJ1-2	TRBV30	TGTGCCTGGAGGACAGGGGATGGCTACACCTTC	CAWRTGDGYTF
few	NA	TRBJ1-2	TRBV29-1	TGCACCCTCAGCGAAGGGGATAACTATGGCTACACCTTC	CTLSEGDNYGYTF
many	NA	TRBJ2-1	TRBV27	TGTGCCAGCAGTTCCCTAACTAGCTTAAGTGAGCAGTTCTTC	CASSSLTSLSEQFF
NA	TRBD1	TRBJ2-1	TRBV27	TGTGCCAGCAGTACCGACAGGGACCGTTACAATGAGCAGTTCTTC	CASSTDRDRYNEQFF
few	TRBD1	TRBJ2-6	TRBV11-3	TGTGCCAGCAGCTCCCCGGGACAGGGAACTGGGGCCAACGTCCTGACTTTC	CASSSPGQGTGANVLTF
few	TRBD2	TRBJ2-2	TRBV6-5	TGTGCCAGCAGTTACTCATCTAGCGGGGGGGAGAGCGGGGAGCTGTTTTTT	CASSYSSSGGESGELFF
NA	NA	TRBJ2-3	TRBV7-2	TGTGCCAGCAGCATCGGGGCAGACTCTAGCACAGATACGCAGTATTTT	CASSIGADSSTDTQYF
NA	NA	TRBJ2-7	TRBV12-3/TRBV12-4	TGTGCCAGCAGTTTGTTTGGTGGAGAGCAGTACTTC	CASSLFGGEQYF
NA	TRBD2	TRBJ2-7	TRBV20-1	TGCAGTGCTGCGATTAGCGGGGAAAACTACGAGCAGTACTTC	CSAAISGENYEQYF
NA	NA	TRBJ1-3	TRBV7-6	TGTGCCAGTGGGGTAGGGAGTTCTCTGGGAAACACCATATATTTT	CASGVGSSLGNTIYF